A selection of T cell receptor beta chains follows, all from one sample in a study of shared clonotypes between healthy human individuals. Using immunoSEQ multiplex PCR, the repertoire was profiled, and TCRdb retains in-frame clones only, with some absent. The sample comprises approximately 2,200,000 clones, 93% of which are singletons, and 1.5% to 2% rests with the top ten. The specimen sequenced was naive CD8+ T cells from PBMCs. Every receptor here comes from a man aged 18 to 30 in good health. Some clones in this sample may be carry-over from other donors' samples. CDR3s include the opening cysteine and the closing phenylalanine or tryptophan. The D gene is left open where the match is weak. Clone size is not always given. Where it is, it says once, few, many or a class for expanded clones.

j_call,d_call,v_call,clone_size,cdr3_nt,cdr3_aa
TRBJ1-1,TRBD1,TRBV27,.,TGTGCCAGCAGTAACAGGGGAAGGAACACTGAAGCTTTCTTT,CASSNRGRNTEAFF
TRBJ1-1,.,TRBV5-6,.,TGTGCCAGCAGCTTGGAAGGACGGATGAACACTGAAGCTTTCTTT,CASSLEGRMNTEAFF
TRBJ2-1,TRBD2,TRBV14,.,TGTGCCAGCAGCCAAGATGTGATAGCGGGAGAGCTTAATGAGCAGTTCTTC,CASSQDVIAGELNEQFF
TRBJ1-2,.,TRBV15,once,TGTGCCACCAGTACCCCGACAGAGGCTTCTGATGGCTACACCTTC,CATSTPTEASDGYTF
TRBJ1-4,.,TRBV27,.,TGTGCCAGCAGTTTTTGGTCGGGGGGCGAAAAACTGTTTTTT,CASSFWSGGEKLFF
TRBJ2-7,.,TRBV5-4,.,TGTGCCAGCAGCTTGGACGGGAGAACCTACGAGCAGTACTTC,CASSLDGRTYEQYF
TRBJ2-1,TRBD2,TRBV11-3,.,TGTGCCAGCAGCTCGACGGCTAGCGGGAGTTTCAATGAGCAGTTCTTC,CASSSTASGSFNEQFF
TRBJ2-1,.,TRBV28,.,TGTGCCAGCAGTCCCCGGGACACCTTGTACAATGAGCAGTTCTTC,CASSPRDTLYNEQFF
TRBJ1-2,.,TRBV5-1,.,TGCGCCAGCAGCTTGGTATCTGGGGGCAATGGCTACACCTTC,CASSLVSGGNGYTF
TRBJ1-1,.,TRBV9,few,TGTGCCAGCAGCGTAGGGGCAGGGGAAGCTTTCTTT,CASSVGAGEAFF
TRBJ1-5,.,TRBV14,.,TGTGCCAGCAGACCAGGGCGTTATAGCAATCAGCCCCAGCATTTT,CASRPGRYSNQPQHF
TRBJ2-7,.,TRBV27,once,TGTGCCAGCAGTTCCGGAGGCTACGAGCAGTACTTC,CASSSGGYEQYF
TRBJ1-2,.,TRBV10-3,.,TGTGCCATCAGTGGGATAGGGACCAAGGGAGGCTACACCTTC,CAISGIGTKGGYTF
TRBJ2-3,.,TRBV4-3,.,TGCGCCAGCAGCCAACTCGGCTACACAGATACGCAGTATTTT,CASSQLGYTDTQYF
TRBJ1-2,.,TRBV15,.,TGTGCCACCAGCAGCCATCGGGCTTTAAACTATGGCTACACCTTC,CATSSHRALNYGYTF
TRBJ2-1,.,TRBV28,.,TGTGCCAGCAGTTTGGTTTCCGGGGCGGTGTTCTACAATGAGCAGTTCTTC,CASSLVSGAVFYNEQFF
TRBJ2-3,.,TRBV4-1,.,TGCGCCAGCAGCCTACCCGGGGGGGACAGGGAATACACAGATACGCAGTATTTT,CASSLPGGDREYTDTQYF
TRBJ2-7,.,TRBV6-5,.,TGTGCCAGCAGTCCAGTAGGGCCGGACGAGCAGTACTTC,CASSPVGPDEQYF
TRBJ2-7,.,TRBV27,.,TGTGCCAGCAGGGCCAGGCACCACGAGCAGTACTTC,CASRARHHEQYF
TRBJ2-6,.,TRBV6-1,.,TGTGCCAGCAGTGAAGGGCCTTATCTGACCAACGTCCTGACTTTC,CASSEGPYLTNVLTF
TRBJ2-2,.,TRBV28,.,TGTGCCAGCATAGAGACAGGGAACACCGGGGAGCTGTTTTTT,CASIETGNTGELFF
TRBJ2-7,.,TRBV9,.,TGTGCCAGCAGCGTAGAATCCAATCCCTACGAGCAGTACTTC,CASSVESNPYEQYF
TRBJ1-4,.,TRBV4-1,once,TGCGCCAGCAGCCAAGAGGGGGGAAGGGGAACTAATGAAAAACTGTTTTTT,CASSQEGGRGTNEKLFF
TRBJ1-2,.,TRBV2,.,TGTGCCAGCAGTGAATGGGAGACACCGAGAAGGGGCTACACCTTC,CASSEWETPRRGYTF
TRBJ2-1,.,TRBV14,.,TGTGCCAGCAGCCAAGAGCCCTACGGGAGCTACCATGAGCAGTTCTTC,CASSQEPYGSYHEQFF
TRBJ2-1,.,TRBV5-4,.,TGTGCCAGCACTCTTACGGGACTGGGATCCTACAATGAGCAGTTCTTC,CASTLTGLGSYNEQFF
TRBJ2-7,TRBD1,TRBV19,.,TGTGCCAGTAGTACCCGACAGGGGATCTACGAGCAGTACTTC,CASSTRQGIYEQYF
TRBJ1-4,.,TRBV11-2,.,TGTGCCAGCAGCTTAGCACGGGGGCGCAGTGAAAAACTGTTTTTT,CASSLARGRSEKLFF
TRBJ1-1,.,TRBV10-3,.,TGTGCCATCAGTGAGGGTGAGGCTGAAGCTTTCTTT,CAISEGEAEAFF
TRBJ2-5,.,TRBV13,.,TGTGCCAGCCGCCTGTTGGCTTGGGAGACCCAGTACTTC,CASRLLAWETQYF
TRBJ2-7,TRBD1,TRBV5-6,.,TGTGCCAGCAGCTCCGGACAGGGGATATACGAGCAGTACTTC,CASSSGQGIYEQYF
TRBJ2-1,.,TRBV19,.,TGTGCCAGTAGTATAGTTGCCGCAGCGGGCGATGAGCAGTTCTTC,CASSIVAAAGDEQFF
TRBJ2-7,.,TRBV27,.,TGTGCCAGCAGTTTGTTAGGGAGCGAGCAGTACTTC,CASSLLGSEQYF
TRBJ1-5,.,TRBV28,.,TGTGCCAGCAAGAGGGGAGAGCCCCAGCATTTT,CASKRGEPQHF
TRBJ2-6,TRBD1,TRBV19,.,TGTGCCAGTAGTATTGGGACCCTGACAGGGGGCAGGTCTGGGGCCAACGTCCTGACTTTC,CASSIGTLTGGRSGANVLTF
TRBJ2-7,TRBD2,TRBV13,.,TGTGCCAGCAGCTTAGATCGTCCGGGACTAGCGTTTGAGCAGTACTTC,CASSLDRPGLAFEQYF
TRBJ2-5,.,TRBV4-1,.,TGCGCCAGCAGCCAAGATCGGAGATACACGGACCAAGAGACCCAGTACTTC,CASSQDRRYTDQETQYF
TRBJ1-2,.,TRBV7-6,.,TGTGCCAGCAGCGTATACCGGGACTCAACGACGGGAGGCTACACCTTC,CASSVYRDSTTGGYTF
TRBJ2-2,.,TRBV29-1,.,TGCAGCGTTGAGCAGGGTTCGAACACCGGGGAGCTGTTTTTT,CSVEQGSNTGELFF
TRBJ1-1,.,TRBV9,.,TGTGCCAGCAGCGTAGCTGTGGAGAACACTGAAGCTTTCTTT,CASSVAVENTEAFF
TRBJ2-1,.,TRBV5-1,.,TGCGCCAGCAGCTTGTACCTAGCCCCCTTTCCCCAAAATGAGCAGTTCTTC,CASSLYLAPFPQNEQFF
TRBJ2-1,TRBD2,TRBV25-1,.,TGTGCCAGCAGCGGCGGGACTAGCGGGTACTACAATGAGCAGTTCTTC,CASSGGTSGYYNEQFF
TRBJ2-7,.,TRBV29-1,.,TGCAGCGTTGGGGGGCTGACAAGCTCCTACGAGCAGTACTTC,CSVGGLTSSYEQYF
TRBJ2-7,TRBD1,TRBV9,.,TGTGCCAGCAGCCCAGGGACAGGGGCGATTTTCGAGCAGTACTTC,CASSPGTGAIFEQYF
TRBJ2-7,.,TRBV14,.,TGTGCCAGCAGCCACTCTCGCGAGCAGTACTTC,CASSHSREQYF
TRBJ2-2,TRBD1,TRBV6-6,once,TGTGCCAGCAGCCAGACAGGGCTGGGGACCGGGGAGCTGTTTTTT,CASSQTGLGTGELFF
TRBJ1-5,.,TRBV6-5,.,TGTGCCAGCAGTTACGCAGGGGAGGGTCAGCCCCAGCATTTT,CASSYAGEGQPQHF
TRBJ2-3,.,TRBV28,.,TGTGCCAGCAGTGAGATAGCGACAGATACGCAGTATTTT,CASSEIATDTQYF
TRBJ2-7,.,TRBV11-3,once,TGTGCCAGCAGCCCAGGCGCGCGGGCAGTCGGCGAGCAGTACTTC,CASSPGARAVGEQYF
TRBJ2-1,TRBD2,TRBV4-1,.,TGCGCCAGCAGCCATAGACTAGCGGGAGGTTTATACAATGAGCAGTTCTTC,CASSHRLAGGLYNEQFF
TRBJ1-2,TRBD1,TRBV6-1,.,TGTGCCAGCAGTGCGCTTCAGGGGGCCGCTAACTATGGCTACACCTTC,CASSALQGAANYGYTF
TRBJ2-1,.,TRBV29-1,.,TGCAGCGTTGAAGATCCCAGCCGCGGGGGCCCGGACTACAATGAGCAGTTCTTC,CSVEDPSRGGPDYNEQFF
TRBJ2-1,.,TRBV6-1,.,TGTGCCAGCAGTGAAGGGAGCAATGAGCAGTTCTTC,CASSEGSNEQFF
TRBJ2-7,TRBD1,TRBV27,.,TGTGCCAGCAGTTTTAACAGGGGAACAGCCTACGAGCAGTACTTC,CASSFNRGTAYEQYF